These 32 T cell receptor beta chains were all obtained from the same sample, sequenced in a study of T cells in tuberculosis. The method was immunoSEQ multiplex PCR; TCRdb's version includes in-frame clones alone and lacks a portion of them. The table lists nearly 60,000 clones, approximately 88% of them singletons. Cells were sorted from thawed PBMC rested overnight and stained with GMM-loaded CD1B tetramer, viability dye and anti-CD3. The lipid loaded on the CD1B tetramers was C32 glucose monomycolate from Rhodococcus equi. Sequences were obtained from CD1b-GMM tetramer-negative cells sorted from PBMCs. Source of these receptors: an adult woman with latent tuberculosis.

The rearrangement links TRBV5-1 to TRBJ2-1; 13 positions match TRBD2. Germline CDR1 is SGHRS and CDR2 is YFSETQ. V lost 0 bases, J lost 3 bases, and 6 bases stayed unmatched. CDR3 length: 18 residues. CDR3 sequence (DNA): TGCGCCAGCAGCTTGGTTAGGACTAGCGGGAGCTACTACAATGAGCAGTTCTTC. Translating it yields CASSLVRTSGSYYNEQFF.

This sequence joins TRBV5-4 and TRBJ1-1; perhaps TRBD1 as D (5 bases). Germline CDR1 is SGHNT and CDR2 is YYREEE (reference sequence). Trimming removed 3 bases from V and 1 base from J, with 16 bases in between. CDR3 length equals 16 residues. This CDR3 reads CASSSIRADRNTEAFF. The CDR3 bases are TGTGCCAGCAGCTCGATAAGGGCCGACAGGAACACTGAAGCTTTCTTT.

This clone was seen only a few times. This rearrangement joins TRBV15 to TRBJ1-1, with TRBD1 matching over 7 bases. V lost 0 bases to trimming and J lost 7 bases; unmatched junction nucleotides: 2. The CDR3 is made up of 13 amino acids. Germline V CDR1 and CDR2: LNHNV, YYDKDF (reference sequence). In DNA, the CDR3 is TGTGCCACCAGCAGAGATCACAGGGGTGAAGCTTTCTTT. Translated, it gives CATSRDHRGEAFF.

J is TRBJ2-7 and V is TRBV5-1; tentatively, D is TRBD2 (6 bases). Germline V gives CDR1 SGHRS, CDR2 YFSETQ. CDR3 length: 15 amino acids. Trimming cost V 3 bases and J 0 bases, with 13 bases left between them. The CDR3 DNA sequence: TGCGCCAGCAGCTCGGGGACTCGTTTCTCCTACGAGCAGTACTTC. It codes for CASSSGTRFSYEQYF.

The V gene is TRBV5-1, the J gene TRBJ1-1; TRBD1 matches at 8 bases. Germline lookup yields CDR1 SGHRS and CDR2 YFSETQ. The CDR3 totals 16 residues. V trimming: 2 bases; J trimming: 1 base; junction bases outside the gene matches: 7. DNA of the CDR3: TGCGCCAGCAGCTTAAGACAGGGGAGCGGGAACACTGAAGCTTTCTTT. Amino acid sequence: CASSLRQGSGNTEAFF. The variable domain in full, completed from reference TRBV5-1 and TRBJ1-1, reads KAGVTQTPRYLIKTRGQQVTLSCSPISGHRSVSWYQQTPGQGLQFLFEYFSETQRNKGNFPGRFSGRQFSNSRSEMNVSTLELGDSALYLCASSLRQGSGNTEAFFGQGTRLTVV.

V usage is TRBV4-1 and J usage is TRBJ2-3, with D unresolved. The CDR3 spans 14 residues. Germline CDR1 and CDR2: MGHRA and YSYEKL. V lost 0 bases and J lost 0, with 4 bases in between. CDR3 bases: TGCGCCAGCAGCCAAGATCAAAGCACAGATACGCAGTATTTT. Protein: CASSQDQSTDTQYF.

This sequence joins TRBV21-1 and TRBJ2-5; the table's D call, TRBD2, has no DNA check behind it. TRBV21-1 is shown as a pseudogene. The CDR3 consists of 17 residues. The CDR3 is CASRRGGGPLFQETQYF. The CDR3 DNA is TGTGCCAGCAGACGGGGCGGGGGCCCCTTATTTCAAGAGACCCAGTACTTC.

This clone was picked up one time. This sequence joins TRBV6-1 and TRBJ2-7; 7 positions agree with TRBD2. In germline, CDR1 is MNHNS, CDR2 SASEGT. J was trimmed by 3 bases and V by 5 bases; bases with no gene match: 10. This CDR3 region has 15 residues. The CDR3 sequence: CASSTQVGGNYEQYF. As DNA, the CDR3 is TGTGCCAGCAGTACCCAGGTGGGGGGGAACTACGAGCAGTACTTC.

The V and J genes are TRBV5-1 and TRBJ1-2; 7 nucleotides match TRBD1. Germline values: CDR1 SGHRS, CDR2 YFSETQ. With 0 bases clipped from V and 4 bases from J, the junction kept 9 bases outside the gene matches. CDR3 size: 16 residues. DNA of the CDR3: TGCGCCAGCAGCTTGGCCGGGGACAGAACGAGCTATGGCTACACCTTC. This codes for CASSLAGDRTSYGYTF.

CDR3 sequence: CASSLGQPYNEQFF. The CDR3 DNA reads TGTGCCAGCAGCTTGGGACAGCCGTACAATGAGCAGTTCTTC. V gene TRBV13 combines with J gene TRBJ2-1; 7 bases line up with TRBD1. V dropped 3 bases and J dropped 4; count of bases not matched to a gene: 3. Germline CDR1 and CDR2: PRHDT and FYEKMQ (reference sequence). The CDR3 extends over 14 amino acids.

The V gene is TRBV2, the J gene TRBJ1-5; a possible D gene is TRBD1 (6 bases). The germline gives CDR1 SNHLY, CDR2 FYNNEI. V was shortened by 4 bases and J by 3 bases, with 10 bases between the two germline ends. This CDR3 region has 14 residues. The CDR3 coding sequence is TGTGCCAGCAGTGTCGGACAGTCCAATCAGCCCCAGCATTTT. Protein sequence: CASSVGQSNQPQHF.

The chain recombines TRBV19 with TRBJ1-1; perhaps TRBD1 as D (6 bases). This CDR3 comprises 15 residues. V was cut by 3 bases and J by 0 bases, with 11 bases left in between. Germline lookup yields CDR1 LNHDA and CDR2 SQIVND (reference sequence). The CDR3 coding sequence is TGTGCCAGTAGTATTGGGACAAACATGAACACTGAAGCTTTCTTT. Translating gives CASSIGTNMNTEAFF.

The chain recombines TRBV4-2 with TRBJ2-7, with D tentatively TRBD2 (5 bases). CDR3 length: 14 amino acids. Per the germline V gene, CDR1 is LGHNA and CDR2 is YNFKEQ. Trimming removed 0 bases at V and 4 bases at J, with 10 bases between. The CDR3 nucleotides are TGTGCCAGCAGCCAAGATCCCGGGGAGTACGAGCAGTACTTC. It is translated as CASSQDPGEYEQYF.

The chain links TRBV27 to TRBJ1-2; 9 bases line up with TRBD1. CDR3 size: 15 residues. J lost 4 bases, V lost 6 bases, and 9 bases had no gene match. Germline values: CDR1 MNHEY, CDR2 SMNVEV (reference sequence). The CDR3 is CASSPGQGPVYGYTF. DNA of the CDR3: TGTGCCAGCAGCCCCGGACAGGGGCCTGTCTATGGCTACACCTTC.

V gene TRBV7-2 combines with J gene TRBJ2-6; 7 bases fit TRBD2. The length of the CDR3 is 18 residues. Looked up from germline, CDR1 is SGHTA and CDR2 is FQGNSA. Unmatched junction bases numbered 6, after V lost 1 base and J lost 0 bases. The CDR3 here is CASSLGTRQSSGANVLTF. CDR3 bases: TGTGCCAGCAGCTTAGGGACTAGGCAATCCTCTGGGGCCAACGTCCTGACTTTC.

This clone was detected only a few times. V and J are TRBV18 and TRBJ2-3, with 7 bases matching TRBD1. This CDR3 contains 15 residues. V trimming: 0 bases; J trimming: 1 base; junction bases outside the gene matches: 1. CDR1 and CDR2 (germline): KGHSH, LQKENI. The CDR3: CASSPPGGRTDTQYF. In DNA, the CDR3 is TGTGCCAGCTCACCACCAGGGGGCCGCACAGATACGCAGTATTTT.

With regard to this clone: The same CDR3 is also encoded by other DNA sequences in this sample. CDR3: CATQLAGGPYEQYF. The CDR3, as DNA: TGTGCCACCCAACTAGCAGGAGGGCCTTACGAGCAGTACTTC. The gene calls are TRBV19 and TRBJ2-7; D may be TRBD2 (6 bases). Germline V gives CDR1 LNHDA, CDR2 SQIVND (reference sequence). CDR3 length: 14 residues. The V gene lost 10 bases and the J gene lost 4 bases, with 20 bases spanning the gap.

This sequence joins TRBV7-9 and TRBJ2-2; D unresolved. The CDR3 loop spans 16 amino acids. CDR1 is SEHNR, CDR2 FQNEAQ, per germline (reference sequence). The V and J ends lost 1 base and 2 bases respectively, with 11 bases between them. The chain's CDR3 is CASSLGQAINTGELFF. DNA for the CDR3: TGTGCCAGCAGCTTAGGGCAAGCGATTAACACCGGGGAGCTGTTTTTT.

The sample holds one count of this clone. The V call is TRBV25-1, the J call TRBJ1-6, with D possibly being TRBD1 (5 bases). This CDR3 comprises 14 residues. The V gene's germline CDR1 is MGHDK and CDR2 SYGVNS. Trimming cost V 4 bases and J 5 bases, with 9 bases left between them. The CDR3: CASSGDRNNSPLHF. The CDR3 DNA sequence: TGTGCCAGCAGTGGCGACAGAAATAATTCACCCCTCCACTTT.

A few counts support this clone. V and J are TRBV6-5 and TRBJ2-7; perhaps TRBD1 as D (5 bases). V shed 6 bases and J shed 6 bases, with 9 bases lying between them. Germline assignment: CDR1 MNHEY and CDR2 SVGAGI. The CDR3 runs to 11 residues. The CDR3 loop is CASSQGGEQYF. In DNA, the CDR3 is TGTGCCAGCAGCCAGGGTGGCGAGCAGTACTTC.

This clone was observed a few times. The chain recombines TRBV7-2 with TRBJ1-4; a weak D match, TRBD1 (5 bases). Trimming removed 0 bases from V and 4 bases from J, with 12 bases in between. CDR1 is SGHTA, CDR2 FQGNSA, per germline. The CDR3 has 16 amino acids. Here the CDR3 reads CASSLAPQGGNEKLFF. CDR3 nucleotide sequence: TGTGCCAGCAGCTTAGCTCCGCAGGGAGGTAATGAAAAACTGTTTTTT.

The chain recombines TRBV4-1 with TRBJ2-7; possible D gene TRBD1, 7 bases. The CDR3 consists of 14 residues. V shed 4 bases and J shed 3 bases, with 13 bases lying between them. The germline V gene has CDR1 MGHRA and CDR2 YSYEKL. The chain's CDR3 is CASSPAGGIYEQYF. The DNA for the CDR3 is TGCGCCAGCAGCCCCGCAGGGGGGATCTACGAGCAGTACTTC.

This clone was counted once. The chain combines TRBV9 with TRBJ2-1; 7 bases line up with TRBD1. The J segment lost 6 bases and the V segment lost 0 bases, leaving 6 bases of the junction unmatched. The CDR3 is 15 amino acids. The V gene's germline CDR1 is SGDLS and CDR2 YYNGEE. The CDR3 nucleotides are TGTGCCAGCAGCGTAGCTCCCACAGGGGTCAATGAGCAGTTCTTC. Translating gives CASSVAPTGVNEQFF.

This clone was seen only a few times. The chain employs TRBV2 and TRBJ1-2; D remains ambiguous. Germline CDR1 SNHLY, CDR2 FYNNEI. The V and J ends lost 1 base and 3 bases respectively, with 12 bases between them. CDR3 length: 15 amino acids. The CDR3 nucleotides are TGTGCCAGCAGTGAAGGGCGGGTAACGCACTATGGCTACACCTTC. Amino acid sequence: CASSEGRVTHYGYTF.

This clone was counted only a few times. The V gene is TRBV28, the J gene TRBJ1-2; D gene uncertain. This CDR3 is 15 amino acids long. Germline V lookup: CDR1 MDHEN, CDR2 SYDVKM. Trimming left V 2 bases short and J 5 bases short, with 15 bases between. In nucleotides, the CDR3 is TGTGCCAGCAGTTTAGAAACCGGGAAGTCATATGGCTACACCTTC. This gives the protein CASSLETGKSYGYTF.

Of note for this clone: The limits of the CDR3 on the DNA are not certain, so only TCRdb's listed CDR3 is given. This sequence joins TRBV7-9 and TRBJ1-4; the table assigns TRBD1, which was not confirmed against the DNA. The germline V gene has CDR1 SEHNR and CDR2 FQNEAQ (reference sequence). Inclusive of both ends, the CDR3 amounts to 12 amino acids. CDR3 amino acids: CASSFGTGTRLF.

The CDR3 DNA reads TGTGCCAGCAGCTTTCACCCCTTAGAGGTTCCGGGGGATCAGCCCCAGCATTTT. This encodes CASSFHPLEVPGDQPQHF. The J gene is TRBJ1-5, the V gene TRBV7-9; a weak D match, TRBD1 (5 bases). This CDR3 has 18 residues. Germline lookup yields CDR1 SEHNR and CDR2 FQNEAQ (reference sequence). Trimming removed 3 bases from V and 5 bases from J, with 23 bases in between.

The rearrangement links TRBV7-9 to TRBJ1-2; D unclear. The ends were cut back, 5 bases at V and 3 bases at J, with 7 bases in the middle. Germline-derived CDR1 and CDR2 are SEHNR and FQNEAQ (reference sequence). The CDR3 extends over 12 amino acids. The DNA for the CDR3 is TGTGCCAGCAGCGAAACGGACTATGGCTACACCTTC. Protein product: CASSETDYGYTF.

This clone was counted a few times. The V and J genes are TRBV11-2 and TRBJ2-7, with 8 bases that match TRBD2. The CDR3 is made up of 15 amino acids. Germline V gives CDR1 SGHAT, CDR2 FQNNGV. Unmatched junction bases numbered 12, after V lost 9 bases and J lost 2 bases. CDR3 residues: CASGATGREPYEQYF. The CDR3 coding sequence is TGTGCCAGTGGGGCCACCGGGAGGGAACCCTACGAGCAGTACTTC.

This chain uses TRBV27 with TRBJ1-2; 9 nucleotides agree with TRBD1. The CDR3 runs 15 residues. Germline-derived CDR1 and CDR2 are MNHEY and SMNVEV (reference sequence). The V segment lost 7 bases and the J segment 4 bases; nucleotides outside the gene matches: 10. The CDR3, as DNA: TGTGCCAGCACCACGACAGGGGGATTTGGCTATGGCTACACCTTC. Protein: CASTTTGGFGYGYTF.

The V gene is TRBV18, the J gene TRBJ1-2; unclear D gene. V dropped 6 bases and J dropped 4 bases, with 21 bases sitting between them. CDR3 length: 16 residues. Per the germline V gene, CDR1 is KGHSH and CDR2 is LQKENI. DNA of the CDR3: TGTGCCAGCTCCCCCGGGGAGGTTGAGAGGAGCTATGGCTACACCTTC. Translated, it gives CASSPGEVERSYGYTF.

The rearrangement joins TRBV5-1 to TRBJ2-3; TRBD2 agrees at 9 bases. CDR3 size: 16 residues. The V and J ends lost 4 bases and 0 bases, in that order; junction bases with no gene match: 6. CDR1 SGHRS and CDR2 YFSETQ come from the germline V gene. The CDR3 region has the DNA TGCGCCAGCAGCCTCCCTAGCGGGGCTAGCACAGATACGCAGTATTTT. This translates into CASSLPSGASTDTQYF.